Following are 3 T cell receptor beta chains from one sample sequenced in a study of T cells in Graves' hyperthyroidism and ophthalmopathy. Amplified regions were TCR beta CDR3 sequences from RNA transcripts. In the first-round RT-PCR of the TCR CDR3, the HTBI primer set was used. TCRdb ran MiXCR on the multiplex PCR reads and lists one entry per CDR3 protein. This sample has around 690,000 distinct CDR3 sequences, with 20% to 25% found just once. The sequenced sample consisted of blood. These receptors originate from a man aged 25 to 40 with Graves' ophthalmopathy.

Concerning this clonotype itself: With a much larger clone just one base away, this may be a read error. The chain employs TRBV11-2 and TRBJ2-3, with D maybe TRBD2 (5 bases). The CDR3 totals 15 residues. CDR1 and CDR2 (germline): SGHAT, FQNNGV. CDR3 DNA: TGTACCAGCAGCCCTAGCCGAATGGTAACAGATACGCAGTATTTT. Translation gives CTSSPSRMVTDTQYF. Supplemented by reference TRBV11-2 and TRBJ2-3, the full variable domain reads EAGVAQSPRYKIIEKRQSVAFWCNPISGHATLYWYQQILGQGPKLLIQFQNNGVVDDSQLPKDRFSAERLKGVDSTLKIQPAKLEDSAVYLCTSSPSRMVTDTQYFGPGTRLTVL.

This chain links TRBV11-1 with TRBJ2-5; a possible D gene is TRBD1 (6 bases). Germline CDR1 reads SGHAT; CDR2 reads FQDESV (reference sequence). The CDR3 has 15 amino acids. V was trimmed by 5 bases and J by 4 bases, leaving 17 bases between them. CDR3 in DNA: TGTGCCAGCAGCCCGGCAGGGGTGATCCGAGAGACCCAGTACTTC. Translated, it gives CASSPAGVIRETQYF.

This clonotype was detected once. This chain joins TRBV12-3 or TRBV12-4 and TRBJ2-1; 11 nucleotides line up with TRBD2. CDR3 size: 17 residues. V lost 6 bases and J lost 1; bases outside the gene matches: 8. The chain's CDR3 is CASSPPGLAASYNEQFF. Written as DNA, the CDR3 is TGTGCCAGCAGCCCTCCGGGACTAGCGGCGTCCTACAATGAGCAGTTCTTC.